This entry lists 2 T cell receptor beta chains sequenced from one sample in a study of shared clonotypes between healthy human individuals. TCRdb's table, derived via immunoSEQ multiplex PCR, lists solely in-frame clones and lacks some. The sample yields roughly 510,000 clones, nearly 80% seen once. Sequenced material: PBMCs. Every receptor here comes from a middle-aged woman in good health. Some clones in this sample may be carry-over from other donors' samples.

The CDR3 DNA reads as TGTGCCAGCTCACCACCGAATGGCGCTGAAGCTTTCTTT. Residues: CASSPPNGAEAFF. The rearrangement uses TRBV18 and TRBJ1-1; D ambiguous. Deletions cut 0 bases from V and 6 bases from J, with 8 bases between. Germline values: CDR1 KGHSH, CDR2 LQKENI. This CDR3 is 13 amino acids long.

This sequence joins TRBV12-2 and TRBJ1-5; the table calls TRBD1, which could not be checked here. TRBV12-2 is a documented pseudogene. The CDR3 contains 17 residues. The CDR3 region has the DNA TGTGCAAGTCGCTTGACCGGGACAGGGGGATACAATCAGCCCCAGCATTTT. It encodes CASRLTGTGGYNQPQHF.